This is a list of T cell receptor beta chains from one sample in a study of blood T cell repertoires in COVID-19. Some clones are missing from TCRdb's copy, which holds only in-frame ones; the method was immunoSEQ multiplex PCR. Of about 160,000 clones in the sample, about four fifths were seen once. Sequencing input: peripheral blood. These receptors were taken from a man aged 55 to 70 with active or convalescent COVID-19. The CDR3 runs from the conserved cysteine through the conserved F or W. D genes are given only for firm matches. Clone size is stated in some rows and not others, as once, few, many or a class when expanded.

V	J	D	size	CDR3	DNA
TRBV18	TRBJ1-2	-	-	CASSYGGQGYGYTF	TGTGCCAGCTCGTACGGCGGACAAGGCTATGGCTACACCTTC
TRBV11-2	TRBJ1-4	-	-	CASSLGAGTTNEKLFF	TGTGCCAGCAGCTTAGGTGCAGGCACAACTAATGAAAAACTGTTTTTT
TRBV7-2	TRBJ2-1	-	-	CASSLDLGAYNEQFF	TGTGCCAGCAGCTTAGATCTAGGGGCTTACAATGAGCAGTTCTTC
TRBV6-2/TRBV6-3	TRBJ1-2	-	-	CASSYGAGGYTF	TGTGCCAGCAGTTACGGAGCGGGTGGCTACACCTTC
TRBV2	TRBJ2-5	-	-	CASSAERETQYF	TGTGCCAGCAGTGCCGAGCGGGAGACCCAGTACTTC
TRBV5-1	TRBJ1-5	-	-	CASSLAPGMDQPQHF	TGCGCCAGCAGCTTGGCCCCAGGGATGGATCAGCCCCAGCATTTT
TRBV28	TRBJ1-1	-	-	CASFTGWLNTEAFF	TGTGCCAGCTTCACGGGGTGGTTGAACACTGAAGCTTTCTTT
TRBV11-2	TRBJ2-1	-	-	CASSTLLGRVIFGEQFF	TGTGCCAGCAGCACACTCCTAGGCAGGGTTATTTTCGGTGAGCAGTTCTTC
TRBV29-1	TRBJ2-7	-	-	CSGGERGGEQYF	TGCAGCGGCGGGGAGAGGGGAGGCGAGCAGTACTTC
TRBV6-1	TRBJ1-2	-	once	CASSDAQGLGRYTF	TGTGCCAGCAGTGACGCCCAGGGGCTAGGGCGCTACACCTTC
TRBV10-3	TRBJ1-2	TRBD1	once	CAISGTGRVSGYTF	TGTGCCATCAGCGGGACAGGGCGAGTCAGTGGCTACACCTTC
TRBV7-6	TRBJ2-2	-	-	CASSHNRAPNTGELFF	TGTGCCAGCAGCCATAACAGGGCCCCTAACACCGGGGAGCTGTTTTTT
TRBV7-3	TRBJ1-1	TRBD1	once	CASSPDGQGNTEAFF	TGTGCCAGCAGCCCCGATGGACAGGGCAACACTGAAGCTTTCTTT
TRBV7-7	TRBJ2-2	TRBD1	many	CASSSGQGAGTGELFF	TGTGCCAGCAGCTCTGGACAGGGGGCAGGCACCGGGGAGCTGTTTTTT
TRBV12-3/TRBV12-4	TRBJ1-6	-	-	CASSRTGPLHF	TGTGCCAGCAGTCGAACTGGACCCCTCCACTTT
TRBV28	TRBJ1-6	-	-	CASTDSNSPLHF	TGTGCCAGCACCGACAGTAATTCACCCCTCCACTTT
TRBV5-1	TRBJ1-1	TRBD1	-	CASTPNTGGNTEAFF	TGCGCCAGCACCCCCAATACAGGGGGCAACACTGAAGCTTTCTTT
TRBV5-6	TRBJ1-4	-	-	CASSLDRGEKLFF	TGTGCCAGCAGCTTAGATAGGGGGGAAAAACTGTTTTTT